A selection of T cell receptor beta chains follows, all from one sample in a study of control samples from healthy donors and cancer patients. Some clones are missing from TCRdb's copy, which holds only in-frame ones; the method was immunoSEQ multiplex PCR. The table shows roughly 64,000 clones, with 90% occurring only once. The sequenced sample consisted of PBMCs. These TCRs come from a woman between 50 and 59 years old with colorectal cancer. The CDR3 runs from the conserved cysteine through the conserved F or W. The D gene is left open where the match is weak. The size of a clone is reported for some rows only, either as once, few or many, or as a class for expanded clones.

v_gene	d_gene	j_gene	abundance	CDR3aa	CDR3nt
TRBV30	-	TRBJ2-7	-	CAWSAPPGGYEQYF	TGTGCCTGGAGTGCTCCCCCCGGGGGTTACGAGCAGTACTTC
TRBV18	-	TRBJ2-3	-	CASSPPEGPDTQYF	TGTGCCAGCTCACCACCGGAGGGGCCAGATACGCAGTATTTT
TRBV11-2	TRBD1	TRBJ2-3	-	CASSSGTATDTQYF	TGTGCCAGCAGCTCCGGGACAGCCACAGATACGCAGTATTTT
TRBV29-1	-	TRBJ2-7	-	CSVKRQYEQYF	TGCAGCGTGAAGAGACAGTACGAGCAGTACTTC
TRBV20-1	-	TRBJ2-7	once	CSASTGARYEQYF	TGCAGTGCTAGTACCGGGGCCCGCTACGAGCAGTACTTC
TRBV11-1	-	TRBJ2-3	once	CASSFSGITTDTQYF	TGTGCCAGCAGCTTCTCTGGGATCACCACAGATACGCAGTATTTT
TRBV28	-	TRBJ1-1	-	CASSLWGDTEAFF	TGTGCCAGCAGCCTGTGGGGGGACACTGAAGCTTTCTTT
TRBV27	-	TRBJ2-1	-	CASSFNAANEGPNEQFF	TGTGCCAGCAGTTTCAACGCCGCCAACGAGGGTCCCAATGAGCAGTTCTTC
TRBV30	TRBD1	TRBJ2-1	-	CAWSRDREVNEQFF	TGTGCCTGGAGCCGGGACAGGGAGGTTAATGAGCAGTTCTTC
TRBV6-5	-	TRBJ1-5	-	CASRTMDQDQPQHF	TGTGCCAGCAGGACTATGGACCAGGATCAGCCCCAGCATTTT
TRBV5-1	TRBD1	TRBJ1-3	-	CASRTGLEGNTIYF	TGCGCCAGCAGGACAGGGTTAGAAGGAAACACCATATATTTT
TRBV18	-	TRBJ1-1	-	CASSAGFGTQPGAFF	TGTGCCAGCTCAGCGGGGTTCGGAACCCAACCGGGGGCTTTCTTT
TRBV18	-	TRBJ2-1	-	CASSWGSSYNEQFF	TGTGCCAGCTCATGGGGTAGCTCCTACAATGAGCAGTTCTTC
TRBV11-2	-	TRBJ2-5	-	CASSSRQVGSPQYF	TGTGCCAGCAGCTCTCGGCAGGTCGGTTCCCCCCAGTACTTC
TRBV11-3	TRBD1	TRBJ2-1	-	CASGTGRNEQFF	TGTGCCAGTGGGACAGGTCGAAATGAGCAGTTCTTC
TRBV9	-	TRBJ2-2	-	CASSVAQSTGELFF	TGTGCCAGCAGCGTAGCTCAGTCTACTGGGGAGCTGTTTTTT
TRBV6-6	-	TRBJ1-1	-	CASRPSRENTEAFF	TGTGCCAGCAGACCCTCCCGGGAGAACACTGAAGCTTTCTTT
TRBV6-2/TRBV6-3	-	TRBJ2-2	-	CASSPGTWTGELFF	TGTGCCAGCAGTCCCGGGACGTGGACCGGGGAGCTGTTTTTT
TRBV6-6	-	TRBJ2-7	-	CASSRQVYEQYF	TGTGCCAGCAGTCGACAGGTTTACGAGCAGTACTTC
TRBV3-1/TRBV3-2	-	TRBJ1-5	-	CASSQDFSNQPQHF	TGTGCCAGCAGCCAAGACTTTAGCAATCAGCCCCAGCATTTT
TRBV28	-	TRBJ1-4	-	CASSFLSEKLFF	TGTGCCAGCAGTTTTTTGTCGGAAAAACTGTTTTTT
TRBV20-1	-	TRBJ1-2	-	CSASPVTGGTSYGYTF	TGCAGTGCTAGTCCCGTGACCGGTGGGACAAGCTATGGCTACACCTTC
TRBV12-3/TRBV12-4	-	TRBJ1-1	-	CASSLLDGGKAFF	TGTGCCAGCAGCTTACTAGACGGGGGCAAAGCTTTCTTT
TRBV18	-	TRBJ2-2	-	CASSPDKNGELFF	TGTGCCAGCTCACCAGATAAGAACGGGGAGCTGTTTTTT
TRBV24-1	-	TRBJ2-3	-	CATSDLKGTSTDTQYF	TGTGCCACCAGTGATTTGAAGGGGACTAGCACAGATACGCAGTATTTT
TRBV5-1	TRBD2	TRBJ2-7	-	CASKVPGEGNEQYF	TGCGCCAGCAAGGTCCCGGGGGAGGGTAACGAGCAGTACTTC
TRBV30	-	TRBJ1-4	-	CAFSTTNEKLFF	TGTGCTTTCAGTACAACTAATGAAAAACTGTTTTTT
TRBV5-5	TRBD1	TRBJ2-2	-	CASSAPGQGGVAGELFF	TGTGCCAGCAGCGCTCCGGGACAGGGAGGGGTGGCCGGGGAGCTGTTTTTT
TRBV4-2	-	TRBJ2-1	-	CASSQVGLRNEQFF	TGTGCCAGCAGCCAAGTCGGCTTGAGAAATGAGCAGTTCTTC
TRBV3-1/TRBV3-2	TRBD2	TRBJ2-2	-	CASSQDPAGDLTGELFF	TGTGCCAGCAGCCAAGATCCAGCGGGGGATCTCACCGGGGAGCTGTTTTTT
TRBV28	-	TRBJ2-2	-	CATRLQGASGELFF	TGTGCCACGAGGTTACAGGGAGCCTCCGGGGAGCTGTTTTTT